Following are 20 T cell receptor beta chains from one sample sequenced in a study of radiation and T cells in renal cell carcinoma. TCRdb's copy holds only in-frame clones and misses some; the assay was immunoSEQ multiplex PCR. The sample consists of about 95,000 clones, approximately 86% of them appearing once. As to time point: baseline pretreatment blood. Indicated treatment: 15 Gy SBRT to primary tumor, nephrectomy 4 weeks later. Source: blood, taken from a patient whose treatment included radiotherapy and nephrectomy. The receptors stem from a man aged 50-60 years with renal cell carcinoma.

The CDR3 spells CASSLVDDTQYF. CDR3 in DNA: TGCGCCAGCAGCTTGGTGGACGATACGCAGTATTTT. The rearrangement uses TRBV5-1 and TRBJ2-3, with D uncertain. This CDR3 spans 12 amino acids. The V end lost 0 bases, the J end lost 6 bases, and 5 bases lay between the germline ends. CDR1 and CDR2 from the germline V gene are SGHRS and YFSETQ.

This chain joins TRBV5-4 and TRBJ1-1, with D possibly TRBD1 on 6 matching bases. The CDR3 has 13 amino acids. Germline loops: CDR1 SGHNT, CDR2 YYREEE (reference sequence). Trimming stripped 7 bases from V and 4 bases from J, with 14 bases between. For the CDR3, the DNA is TGTGCCAGCGAGGGGGTAGGAAGCACTGAAGCTTTCTTT. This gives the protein CASEGVGSTEAFF.

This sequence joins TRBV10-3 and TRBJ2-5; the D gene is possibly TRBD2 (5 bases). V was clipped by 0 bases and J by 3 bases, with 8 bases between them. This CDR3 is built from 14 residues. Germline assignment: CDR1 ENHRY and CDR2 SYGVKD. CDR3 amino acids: CAISESMREETQYF. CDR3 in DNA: TGTGCCATCAGTGAGTCGATGCGGGAAGAGACCCAGTACTTC.

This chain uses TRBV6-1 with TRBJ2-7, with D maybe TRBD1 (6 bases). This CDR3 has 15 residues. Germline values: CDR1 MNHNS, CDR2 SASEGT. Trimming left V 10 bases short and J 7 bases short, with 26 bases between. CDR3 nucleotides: TGTGCCACCCACTGGCCGGACAGCCGAGAGTGGGAGCAGTACTTC. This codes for CATHWPDSREWEQYF.

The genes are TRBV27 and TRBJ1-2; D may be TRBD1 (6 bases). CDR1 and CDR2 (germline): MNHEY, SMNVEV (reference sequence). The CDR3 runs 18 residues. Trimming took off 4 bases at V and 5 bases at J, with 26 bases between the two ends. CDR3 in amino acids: CASSSGDRGHLTGYGYTF. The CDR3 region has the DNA TGTGCCAGCAGTTCCGGAGATCGGGGACACCTCACCGGGTATGGCTACACCTTC.

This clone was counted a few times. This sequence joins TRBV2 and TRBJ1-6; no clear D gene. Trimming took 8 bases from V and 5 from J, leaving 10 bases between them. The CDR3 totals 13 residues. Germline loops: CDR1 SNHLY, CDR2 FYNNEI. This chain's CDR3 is CASQPAHNSPLHF. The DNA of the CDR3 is TGTGCCAGCCAGCCAGCCCATAATTCACCCCTCCACTTT.

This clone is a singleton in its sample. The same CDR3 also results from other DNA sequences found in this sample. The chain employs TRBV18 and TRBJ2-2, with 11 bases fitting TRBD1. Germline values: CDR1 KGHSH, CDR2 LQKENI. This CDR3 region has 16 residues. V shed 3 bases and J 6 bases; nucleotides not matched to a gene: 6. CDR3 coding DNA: TGTGCCAGCTCACCCAGGACAGGGGGCGAGTCCGGGGAGCTGTTTTTT. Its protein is CASSPRTGGESGELFF.

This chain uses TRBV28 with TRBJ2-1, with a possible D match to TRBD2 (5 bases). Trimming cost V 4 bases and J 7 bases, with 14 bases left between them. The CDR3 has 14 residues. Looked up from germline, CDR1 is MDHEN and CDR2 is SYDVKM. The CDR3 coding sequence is TGTGCCAGCAGTTCCACGGGGTCGGGGAATGAGCAGTTCTTC. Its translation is CASSSTGSGNEQFF. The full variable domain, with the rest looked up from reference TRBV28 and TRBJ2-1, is DVKVTQSSRYLVKRTGEKVFLECVQDMDHENMFWYRQDPGLGLRLIYFSYDVKMKEKGDIPEGYSVSREKKERFSLILESASTNQTSMYLCASSSTGSGNEQFFGPGTRLTVL.

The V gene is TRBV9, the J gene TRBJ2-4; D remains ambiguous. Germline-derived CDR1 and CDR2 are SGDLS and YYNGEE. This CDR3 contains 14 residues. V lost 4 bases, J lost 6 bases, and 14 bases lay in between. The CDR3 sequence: CASSRGGPGNIQYF. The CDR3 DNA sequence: TGTGCCAGCAGCCGAGGCGGCCCGGGAAACATTCAGTACTTC.

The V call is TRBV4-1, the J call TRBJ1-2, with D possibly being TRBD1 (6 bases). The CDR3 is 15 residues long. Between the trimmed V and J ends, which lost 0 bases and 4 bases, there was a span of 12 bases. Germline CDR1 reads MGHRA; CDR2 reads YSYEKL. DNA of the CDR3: TGCGCCAGCAGCCAAGAGGTGGGGGCTGGCTATGGCTACACCTTC. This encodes CASSQEVGAGYGYTF.

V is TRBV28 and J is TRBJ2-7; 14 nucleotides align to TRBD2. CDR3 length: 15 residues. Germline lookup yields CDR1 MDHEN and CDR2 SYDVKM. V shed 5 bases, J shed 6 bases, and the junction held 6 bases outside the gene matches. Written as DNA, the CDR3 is TGTGCCAGCAGTCTAGGGACTAGCGGGAGAAGCGAGCAGTACTTC. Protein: CASSLGTSGRSEQYF.

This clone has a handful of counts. CDR3 nucleotide sequence: TGTGCCAGCAGCGTAGACAGGGACACTGAAGCTTTCTTT. Its translation is CASSVDRDTEAFF. This rearrangement joins TRBV9 to TRBJ1-1; the D gene is possibly TRBD1 (6 bases). V was clipped by 0 bases and J by 3 bases, with 6 bases between them. CDR1 and CDR2 from the germline V gene are SGDLS and YYNGEE. This CDR3 region has 13 residues.

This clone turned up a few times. The DNA of the CDR3 is TGTGCCAGCAGCTTAGACTCGGATACGCAGTATTTT. It yields the protein CASSLDSDTQYF. The chain uses TRBV11-3 and TRBJ2-3; the D is unclear. V dropped 0 bases and J dropped 6 bases, with 4 bases sitting between them. Per germline, CDR1 SGHNT and CDR2 YENEEA. The CDR3 contains 12 residues.

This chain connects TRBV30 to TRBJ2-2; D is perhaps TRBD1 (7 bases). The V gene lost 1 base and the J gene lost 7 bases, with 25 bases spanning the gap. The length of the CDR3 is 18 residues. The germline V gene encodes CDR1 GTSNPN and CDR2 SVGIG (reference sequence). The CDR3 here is CAWSGNPGGPAVHGELFF. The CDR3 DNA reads TGTGCCTGGAGTGGAAACCCAGGGGGGCCAGCGGTCCACGGGGAGCTGTTTTTT.

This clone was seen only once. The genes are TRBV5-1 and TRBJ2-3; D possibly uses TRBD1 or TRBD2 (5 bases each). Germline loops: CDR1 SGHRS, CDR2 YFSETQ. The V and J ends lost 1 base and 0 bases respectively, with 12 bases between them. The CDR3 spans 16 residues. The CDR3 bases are TGCGCCAGCAGCTTGACGGGACGCCAGAGCACAGATACGCAGTATTTT. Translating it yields CASSLTGRQSTDTQYF.

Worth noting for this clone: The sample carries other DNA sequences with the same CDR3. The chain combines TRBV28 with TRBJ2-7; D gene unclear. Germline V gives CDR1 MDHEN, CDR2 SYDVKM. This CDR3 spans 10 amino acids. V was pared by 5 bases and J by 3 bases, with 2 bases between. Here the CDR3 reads CASSRYEQYF. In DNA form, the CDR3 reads TGTGCCAGCAGTCGCTACGAGCAGTACTTC.

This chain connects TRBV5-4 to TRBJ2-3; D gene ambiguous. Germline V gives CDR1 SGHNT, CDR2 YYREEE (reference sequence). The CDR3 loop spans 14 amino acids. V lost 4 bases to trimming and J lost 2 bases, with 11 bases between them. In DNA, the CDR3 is TGTGCCAGCAGCCCACCACCCCCCACAGATACGCAGTATTTT. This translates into CASSPPPPTDTQYF. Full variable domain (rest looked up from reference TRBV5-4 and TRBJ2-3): ETGVTQSPTHLIKTRGQQVTLRCSSQSGHNTVSWYQQALGQGPQFIFQYYREEENGRGNFPPRFSGLQFPNYSSELNVNALELDDSALYLCASSPPPPTDTQYFGPGTRLTVL.

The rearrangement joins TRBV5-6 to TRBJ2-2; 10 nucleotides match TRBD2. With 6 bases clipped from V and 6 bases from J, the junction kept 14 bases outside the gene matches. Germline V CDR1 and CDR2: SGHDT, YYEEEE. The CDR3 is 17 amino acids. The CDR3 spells CASKVQAGGLSAGELFF. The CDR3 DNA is TGTGCCAGCAAAGTGCAAGCGGGAGGGTTATCTGCCGGGGAGCTGTTTTTT. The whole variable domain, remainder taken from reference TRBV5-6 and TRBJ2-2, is DAGVTQSPTHLIKTRGQQVTLRCSPKSGHDTVSWYQQALGQGPQFIFQYYEEEERQRGNFPDRFSGHQFPNYSSELNVNALLLGDSALYLCASKVQAGGLSAGELFFGEGSRLTVL.

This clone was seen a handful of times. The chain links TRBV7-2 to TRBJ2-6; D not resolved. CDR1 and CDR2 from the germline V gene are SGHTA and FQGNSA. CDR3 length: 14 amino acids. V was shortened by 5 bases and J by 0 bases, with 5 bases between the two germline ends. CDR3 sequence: CASSAHSGANVLTF. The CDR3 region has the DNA TGTGCCAGCAGCGCCCACTCTGGGGCCAACGTCCTGACTTTC.

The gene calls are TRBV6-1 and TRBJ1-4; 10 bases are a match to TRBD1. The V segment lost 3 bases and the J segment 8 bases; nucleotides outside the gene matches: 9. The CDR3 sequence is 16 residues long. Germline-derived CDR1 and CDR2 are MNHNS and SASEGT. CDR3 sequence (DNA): TGTGCCAGCAGTGACCTCGGACAGGGGGGTAGGGAAAAACTGTTTTTT. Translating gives CASSDLGQGGREKLFF.